These 27 T cell receptor beta chains were all obtained from the same sample, sequenced in a study of sequential checkpoint blockade in melanoma. Measured with immunoSEQ multiplex PCR; TCRdb has only the in-frame clones, and not every one. In the table there are approximately 8,400 clones, about 65% of which are singletons. This sample's treatment: randomized to nivolumab then ipilimumab (arm A) or the reverse (arm B). Sequenced here: CD8+ T cells sorted from blood (inferred from file names), sampled from a patient given nivolumab and ipilimumab in sequence. These receptors were obtained from a human patient with melanoma. Some clones in this sample may be carry-over from other donors' samples.

V is TRBV7-9 and J is TRBJ2-1, with 8 bases lining up with TRBD2. V shed 6 bases and J 6 bases; nucleotides not matched to a gene: 7. Germline CDR1 SEHNR, CDR2 FQNEAQ (reference sequence). This CDR3 is built from 14 residues. CDR3 nucleotide sequence: TGTGCCAGCAGTCTTTTAGCGGGACTCAATGAGCAGTTCTTC. The encoded protein is CASSLLAGLNEQFF.

This clone was counted a few times. The rearrangement uses TRBV6-1 and TRBJ1-5, with 9 bases matching TRBD1. The CDR3 runs to 15 residues. J was trimmed by 5 bases and V by 8 bases; bases with no gene match: 10. Germline CDR1 MNHNS, CDR2 SASEGT. CDR3 bases: TGTGCCAGCGGATACCGGGACAGGGTAGATCAGCCCCAGCATTTT. This codes for CASGYRDRVDQPQHF.

This clone was seen a few times. V is TRBV18 and J is TRBJ2-7, with 10 bases aligning to TRBD1. Germline V gene data show CDR1 as KGHSH and CDR2 as LQKENI. CDR3 length: 14 residues. V gave up 3 bases and J gave up 6 bases; unmatched junction bases: 5. CDR3 in DNA: TGTGCCAGCTCACCGGCGACAGGGGGCTCCGAGCAGTACTTC. Residues: CASSPATGGSEQYF. Full variable domain (remainder filled in from reference TRBV18 and TRBJ2-7): NAGVMQNPRHLVRRRGQEARLRCSPMKGHSHVYWYRQLPEEGLKFMVYLQKENIIDESGMPKERFSAEFPKEGPSILRIQQVVRGDSAAYFCASSPATGGSEQYFGPGTRLTVT.

J is TRBJ2-7 and V is TRBV2; 10 nucleotides align to TRBD2. Germline assignment: CDR1 SNHLY and CDR2 FYNNEI. The CDR3 has 15 amino acids. The V and J ends lost 7 bases and 3 bases, in that order; junction bases with no gene match: 9. The CDR3 is CASNVPGLAIYEQYF. Here the CDR3 DNA reads TGTGCCAGCAACGTACCGGGACTAGCGATCTACGAGCAGTACTTC.

The V call is TRBV7-9, the J call TRBJ1-2, with D perhaps TRBD1 (6 bases). Germline V CDR1 and CDR2: SEHNR, FQNEAQ (reference sequence). V dropped 5 bases and J dropped 6 bases, with 10 bases sitting between them. The length of the CDR3 is 12 residues. The CDR3 DNA follows: TGTGCCAGCAGCCCGTACAGGGATGGCTACACCTTC. Translation: CASSPYRDGYTF.

The chain uses TRBV4-3 and TRBJ1-1, with no clear D. V was trimmed by 3 bases and J by 4 bases, leaving 9 bases between them. The CDR3 extends over 13 amino acids. Germline V CDR1 and CDR2: LGHNA, YSLEER. CDR3 coding DNA: TGCGCCAGCAGCCAGTATTCCGGCACTGAAGCTTTCTTT. Translated, it gives CASSQYSGTEAFF.

V usage is TRBV29-1 and J usage is TRBJ1-3; 7 nucleotides align to TRBD1. Germline trimming cut 4 bases from V and 6 bases from J; bases unmatched to any gene: 12. This CDR3 is built from 15 residues. Looked up from germline, CDR1 is SQVTM and CDR2 is ANQGSEA. The CDR3: CSVVPVAGGENTIYF. CDR3 in DNA: TGCAGCGTTGTCCCTGTGGCAGGGGGAGAAAACACCATATATTTT.

This clone has only a few counts. V and J are TRBV7-9 and TRBJ1-5, with 9 bases aligning to TRBD1. The germline V gene encodes CDR1 SEHNR and CDR2 FQNEAQ (reference sequence). CDR3 length: 17 amino acids. V was clipped by 5 bases and J by 2 bases; unmatched bases: 10. In nucleotides, the CDR3 is TGTGCCAGCAGCCTCGGTGGGACAGGGCTTGGCAATCAGCCCCAGCATTTT. Encoded protein: CASSLGGTGLGNQPQHF. Looking up the rest from reference TRBV7-9 and TRBJ1-5 gives the full variable domain: DTGVSQNPRHKITKRGQNVTFRCDPISEHNRLYWYRQTLGQGPEFLTYFQNEAQLEKSRLLSDRFSAERPKGSFSTLEIQRTEQGDSAMYLCASSLGGTGLGNQPQHFGDGTRLSIL.

Only a few counts were recorded for this clone. The V call is TRBV4-3, the J call TRBJ2-1, with TRBD2 as a possible D gene (6 bases). The germline V gene encodes CDR1 LGHNA and CDR2 YSLEER. This CDR3 region has 16 residues. Trimming removed 4 bases from V and 6 bases from J, with 19 bases in between. The CDR3 sequence: CASSRREMEISNEQFF. In nucleotides, the CDR3 is TGCGCCAGCAGCCGCCGGGAGATGGAGATCAGCAATGAGCAGTTCTTC.

This clone was seen only a few times. The chain couples TRBV9 to TRBJ1-3, with D unclear. Per the germline V gene, CDR1 is SGDLS and CDR2 is YYNGEE. This CDR3 contains 15 residues. The V end was cut by 0 bases, the J end by 2 bases, with 9 bases between. For the CDR3, the DNA is TGTGCCAGCAGCGTAGACGGGAGGCCTGGAAACACCATATATTTT. Its translation is CASSVDGRPGNTIYF.

The rearrangement joins TRBV27 to TRBJ1-6; a weak D match, TRBD1 (6 bases). The germline CDR1 and CDR2 sequences are MNHEY and SMNVEV (reference sequence). The CDR3 is 17 amino acids. V was clipped by 3 bases and J by 0 bases, with 12 bases between them. The CDR3 nucleotides are TGTGCCAGCAGTTTGAAGGGGGTATACTCCTATAATTCACCCCTCCACTTT. Translated, it gives CASSLKGVYSYNSPLHF.

The table lists this clone with a few counts. The chain employs TRBV7-9 and TRBJ2-7, with D possibly being TRBD1 (5 bases). The CDR3 loop spans 13 amino acids. The V end lost 2 bases, the J end lost 4 bases, and 9 bases lay between the germline ends. CDR1 is SEHNR and CDR2 is FQNEAQ in the germline V gene (reference sequence). The CDR3 DNA is TGTGCCAGCAGCTTAAGGGGCACATACGAGCAGTACTTC. This gives the protein CASSLRGTYEQYF.

The chain links TRBV27 to TRBJ2-7, with D perhaps matching TRBD1 (6 bases). CDR1 MNHEY and CDR2 SMNVEV come from the germline V gene (reference sequence). With 2 bases removed from V and 2 bases from J, the gap between germline ends came to 7 bases. The CDR3 extends over 13 amino acids. CDR3 DNA sequence: TGTGCCAGCAGTTTAAACAGGGCCTACGAGCAGTACTTC. This gives the protein CASSLNRAYEQYF.

This clone was detected only a few times. This sequence joins TRBV7-6 and TRBJ1-5; 7 bases align to TRBD1. The CDR3 covers 15 residues. After removal of 5 bases from V and 5 bases from J, the junction contained 9 bases not matched to a gene. CDR1 and CDR2 (germline): SGHVS, FNYEAQ. CDR3 in DNA: TGTGCCAGCAGCCTCAGGGGGAGTCCCGATCAGCCCCAGCATTTT. Encoded protein: CASSLRGSPDQPQHF.

The V call is TRBV25-1, the J call TRBJ2-7; D is undetermined. From germline, CDR1 is MGHDK and CDR2 SYGVNS. The CDR3 is made up of 11 amino acids. CDR3 sequence (DNA): TGTGCGGTTGCGAAAAGCTACGAGCAGTACTTC. It translates to CAVAKSYEQYF.

This clone was seen once. The chain carries TRBV4-1 and TRBJ1-6; D may be TRBD1 (5 bases). V was shortened by 0 bases and J by 10 bases, with 13 bases between the two germline ends. Germline V gene data show CDR1 as MGHRA and CDR2 as YSYEKL. CDR3 length: 15 amino acids. The DNA of the CDR3 is TGCGCCAGCAGCCAAGATAGGGGCATCCGATCACCCCTCCACTTT. It specifies CASSQDRGIRSPLHF.

V and J are TRBV9 and TRBJ1-4; a weak D match, TRBD1 (5 bases). The V gene's germline CDR1 is SGDLS and CDR2 YYNGEE. V dropped 3 bases and J dropped 5 bases, with 11 bases sitting between them. The CDR3 length is 14 residues. The CDR3 sequence is CASSAQGDNEKLFF. The CDR3 region has the DNA TGTGCCAGCAGCGCGCAGGGTGACAATGAAAAACTGTTTTTT.

The chain joins TRBV6-6 to TRBJ2-3, with unresolved D. The CDR3 is made up of 14 amino acids. CDR1 is MNHNY and CDR2 is SVGAGI in the germline V gene (reference sequence). The ends were cut back, 6 bases at V and 1 base at J, with 11 bases in the middle. The CDR3 DNA follows: TGTGCCAGCAGCTCACGAGGCCGCACAGATACGCAGTATTTT. Amino acid sequence: CASSSRGRTDTQYF.

This clone was found a few times. The chain links TRBV5-1 to TRBJ1-4, with TRBD1 as a possible D gene (6 bases). Germline V gene lookup returns CDR1 SGHRS and CDR2 YFSETQ. V lost 1 base, J lost 5 bases, and 27 bases lay in between. The CDR3 sequence is 20 residues long. Here the CDR3 DNA reads TGCGCCAGCAGCTTGTCTACCGGACGGGACCCAGGGGTCGGGAATGAAAAACTGTTTTTT. Translating gives CASSLSTGRDPGVGNEKLFF. Drawing the rest from reference TRBV5-1 and TRBJ1-4, the complete variable domain is KAGVTQTPRYLIKTRGQQVTLSCSPISGHRSVSWYQQTPGQGLQFLFEYFSETQRNKGNFPGRFSGRQFSNSRSEMNVSTLELGDSALYLCASSLSTGRDPGVGNEKLFFGSGTQLSVL.

This clone was counted a few times. V gene TRBV18 combines with J gene TRBJ1-3, with D uncertain. Per germline, CDR1 KGHSH and CDR2 LQKENI. The CDR3 extends over 16 amino acids. With 3 bases removed from V and 1 base from J, the gap between germline ends came to 13 bases. CDR3 in amino acids: CASSPSSPHSGNTIYF. The DNA for the CDR3 is TGTGCCAGCTCACCTTCCAGTCCACATTCTGGAAACACCATATATTTT.

Only a few counts were recorded for this clone. The chain joins TRBV7-9 to TRBJ1-2, with TRBD1 as a possible D gene (5 bases). Germline V gene lookup returns CDR1 SEHNR and CDR2 FQNEAQ (reference sequence). The V end lost 5 bases, the J end lost 4 bases, and 11 bases lay between the germline ends. The CDR3 runs 13 residues. This CDR3 reads CASSPRGGYGYTF. In nucleotides, the CDR3 is TGTGCCAGCAGCCCCCGGGGGGGCTATGGCTACACCTTC.

This chain uses TRBV4-3 with TRBJ2-7, with 7 positions matching TRBD1. CDR3 length: 14 amino acids. V gave up 2 bases and J gave up 2 bases; unmatched junction bases: 3. Germline lookup yields CDR1 LGHNA and CDR2 YSLEER. Written as DNA, the CDR3 is TGCGCCAGCAGCCAACGGACAGGCCCCTACGAGCAGTACTTC. Translating gives CASSQRTGPYEQYF.

This clone was observed a few times. V and J are TRBV13 and TRBJ1-6, with 8 positions matching TRBD1. The V and J ends lost 5 bases and 10 bases, in that order; junction bases with no gene match: 10. CDR3 length: 15 amino acids. CDR1 is PRHDT, CDR2 FYEKMQ, per germline (reference sequence). The CDR3 bases are TGTGCCAGCAGCCCACCGCAGGGGGCTGGATCACCCCTCCACTTT. The encoded protein is CASSPPQGAGSPLHF.

The chain is built from TRBV6-4 and TRBJ1-3, with unresolved D. Per the germline V gene, CDR1 is MRHNA and CDR2 is SNTAGT. Trimming removed 0 bases from V and 1 base from J, with 4 bases in between. The CDR3 totals 14 residues. CDR3 DNA: TGTGCCAGCAGTGACTCCTCTTCTGGAAACACCATATATTTT. Translated: CASSDSSSGNTIYF.

The V call is TRBV9, the J call TRBJ1-6; 8 bases map to TRBD1. The CDR3 is 15 residues long. J was trimmed by 7 bases and V by 3 bases; bases with no gene match: 6. Germline-derived CDR1 and CDR2 are SGDLS and YYNGEE. The CDR3 region has the DNA TGTGCCAGCAGCGCAGCCGGGACAGGAAATTCACCCCTCCACTTT. Its translation: CASSAAGTGNSPLHF.

The rearrangement links TRBV7-6 to TRBJ1-2; 9 bases align to TRBD1. With 2 bases clipped from V and 8 bases from J, the junction kept 9 bases outside the gene matches. The CDR3 totals 15 residues. In germline, CDR1 is SGHVS, CDR2 FNYEAQ. Here the CDR3 DNA reads TGTGCCAGCAGCTTAAGAGGACAGGGGACGGGAGGCTACACCTTC. Its protein is CASSLRGQGTGGYTF.

The chain has TRBV7-2 and TRBJ1-2; D might be TRBD1 (6 bases). Germline CDR1 reads SGHTA; CDR2 reads FQGNSA. The V end lost 1 base, the J end lost 2 bases, and 23 bases lay between the germline ends. The CDR3 runs 19 residues. For the CDR3, the DNA is TGTGCCAGCAGCTTAGAGAGGCTGGGGGCCGCAGGGTTCAACTATGGCTACACCTTC. It is translated as CASSLERLGAAGFNYGYTF.